Listed below are T cell receptor beta chains from one sample, sequenced in a study of blood T cell dynamics during melanoma immunotherapy. Sequenced by immunoSEQ multiplex PCR; TCRdb stores in-frame clones only, minus some. The data hold approximately 9,500 clones, with roughly 90% observed a single time. The starting material was blood, obtained from a patient treated with checkpoint blockade. These receptors all come from a human donor with melanoma. The CDR3 runs from the conserved cysteine through the conserved F or W. Fields, in order: D gene, V gene, J gene, clone size, CDR3 protein, CDR3 DNA. A D gene is named only where the DNA matches it firmly. Clone size is stated in some rows and not others, as once, few, many or a class when expanded.

D: .; V: TRBV6-1; J: TRBJ1-1; size: .; CDR3: CASSEGILGTEAFF; DNA: TGTGCCAGCAGTGAGGGAATCCTGGGGACTGAAGCTTTCTTT
D: .; V: TRBV5-1; J: TRBJ1-2; size: few; CDR3: CASSLDPGLSGSYGYTF; DNA: TGCGCCAGCAGCTTGGACCCGGGACTCTCGGGATCTTATGGCTACACCTTC
D: TRBD2; V: TRBV6-5; J: TRBJ2-7; size: .; CDR3: CASSSGGSGLSYEQYF; DNA: TGTGCCAGCAGTTCTGGGGGTAGCGGGTTATCCTACGAGCAGTACTTC
D: .; V: TRBV4-1; J: TRBJ1-6; size: .; CDR3: CASSQAGGGSPLHF; DNA: TGCGCCAGCAGCCAGGCGGGGGGCGGTTCACCCCTCCACTTT
D: TRBD2; V: TRBV5-1; J: TRBJ2-5; size: .; CDR3: CASCVAGGAETQYF; DNA: TGCGCCAGCTGCGTAGCGGGGGGGGCAGAGACCCAGTACTTC
D: TRBD1; V: TRBV5-1; J: TRBJ2-2; size: .; CDR3: CASRALGQPNTGELFF; DNA: TGCGCCAGCAGGGCACTGGGACAGCCGAACACCGGGGAGCTGTTTTTT
D: .; V: TRBV11-2; J: TRBJ1-1; size: .; CDR3: CASSFGGRGEAFF; DNA: TGTGCCAGCAGCTTTGGGGGACGGGGTGAAGCTTTCTTT
D: TRBD1; V: TRBV7-8; J: TRBJ2-3; size: once; CDR3: CASSTTGGGTDTQYF; DNA: TGTGCCAGCTCCACGACAGGGGGCGGGACAGATACGCAGTATTTT
D: TRBD1; V: TRBV14; J: TRBJ1-2; size: .; CDR3: CASSQLPPGTVDGYTF; DNA: TGTGCCAGCAGCCAGCTCCCTCCGGGGACAGTGGATGGCTACACCTTC
D: .; V: TRBV5-1; J: TRBJ2-2; size: .; CDR3: CASSTGRDTGELFF; DNA: TGCGCCAGCAGCACGGGACGGGACACCGGGGAGCTGTTTTTT
D: TRBD2; V: TRBV7-6; J: TRBJ2-3; size: .; CDR3: CASSMVVGRADTQYF; DNA: TGTGCCAGCAGCATGGTAGTCGGGAGGGCAGATACGCAGTATTTT
D: .; V: TRBV18; J: TRBJ2-6; size: .; CDR3: CASSTRTKRDTLFSGANVLTF; DNA: TGTGCCAGCTCAACACGGACAAAGCGGGACACGCTTTTCTCTGGGGCCAACGTCCTGACTTTC
D: TRBD1; V: TRBV5-5; J: TRBJ2-6; size: .; CDR3: CASSGFRDSGSGANVLTF; DNA: TGTGCCAGCAGCGGATTCCGGGACAGCGGCTCTGGGGCCAACGTCCTGACTTTC
D: TRBD2; V: TRBV7-3; J: TRBJ2-3; size: .; CDR3: CASSLRSGRVGDTQYF; DNA: TGTGCCAGCAGCTTAAGGAGCGGGAGAGTTGGAGATACGCAGTATTTT
D: .; V: TRBV2; J: TRBJ2-3; size: .; CDR3: CASSVGRPSTDTQYF; DNA: TGTGCCAGCAGTGTTGGCAGGCCAAGCACAGATACGCAGTATTTT
D: .; V: TRBV19; J: TRBJ2-3; size: few; CDR3: CASSIVPGDTQYF; DNA: TGTGCCAGTAGTATAGTTCCCGGGGATACGCAGTATTTT
D: .; V: TRBV6-6; J: TRBJ2-4; size: .; CDR3: CASGPLMRERNIQYF; DNA: TGTGCCAGCGGACCCCTAATGAGGGAGCGGAACATTCAGTACTTC
D: TRBD2; V: TRBV19; J: TRBJ2-3; size: .; CDR3: CASSTLGGGPITDTQYF; DNA: TGTGCCAGTAGTACTCTTGGGGGAGGGCCCATCACAGATACGCAGTATTTT
D: .; V: TRBV19; J: TRBJ1-2; size: .; CDR3: CASSPTLDRILNYGYTF; DNA: TGTGCCAGTAGCCCCACCTTGGACAGAATATTGAACTATGGCTACACCTTC
D: TRBD1; V: TRBV11-2; J: TRBJ1-3; size: .; CDR3: CASSPTTGPGNTIYF; DNA: TGTGCCAGCAGCCCAACGACAGGGCCCGGAAACACCATATATTTT
D: .; V: TRBV2; J: TRBJ1-4; size: .; CDR3: CASSGRGPATNEKLFF; DNA: TGTGCCAGCAGTGGTCGCGGCCCTGCAACTAATGAAAAACTGTTTTTT
D: TRBD2; V: TRBV5-5; J: TRBJ2-5; size: .; CDR3: CASSRGPSGGPEETQYF; DNA: TGTGCCAGCAGCCGAGGGCCTAGCGGGGGGCCCGAAGAGACCCAGTACTTC
D: TRBD2; V: TRBV4-1; J: TRBJ2-6; size: .; CDR3: CASSHERGGGANVLTF; DNA: TGCGCCAGCAGCCATGAGCGGGGTGGAGGGGCCAACGTCCTGACTTTC
D: .; V: TRBV5-1; J: TRBJ1-1; size: .; CDR3: CASSLGQAFEAFF; DNA: TGCGCCAGCAGCTTGGGACAGGCTTTTGAAGCTTTCTTT
D: .; V: TRBV19; J: TRBJ2-3; size: .; CDR3: CASNLRLTDTQYF; DNA: TGTGCCAGTAATCTGAGGTTAACAGATACGCAGTATTTT
D: TRBD2; V: TRBV7-2; J: TRBJ2-2; size: .; CDR3: CASSWVSGAGTGELFF; DNA: TGTGCCAGCAGCTGGGTTAGCGGGGCGGGCACCGGGGAGCTGTTTTTT
D: TRBD2; V: TRBV11-2; J: TRBJ2-7; size: .; CDR3: CASSLGRGRDEQYF; DNA: TGTGCCAGCAGCTTAGGTAGAGGGAGGGACGAGCAGTACTTC
D: TRBD1; V: TRBV7-3; J: TRBJ1-1; size: few; CDR3: CASSRDRGHTEAFF; DNA: TGTGCCAGCAGCCGTGACAGGGGGCACACTGAAGCTTTCTTT
D: TRBD1; V: TRBV11-2; J: TRBJ2-2; size: .; CDR3: CASSLWTGEAGELFF; DNA: TGTGCCAGCTCCCTTTGGACAGGGGAGGCCGGGGAGCTGTTTTTT
D: .; V: TRBV6-5; J: TRBJ1-1; size: few; CDR3: CASSYQGSTEAFF; DNA: TGTGCCAGCAGTTATCAAGGGAGCACTGAAGCTTTCTTT
D: .; V: TRBV6-1; J: TRBJ2-3; size: .; CDR3: CASSDGGSQTDTQYF; DNA: TGTGCCAGCAGTGATGGAGGGAGCCAGACAGATACGCAGTATTTT
D: TRBD2; V: TRBV4-2; J: TRBJ2-3; size: .; CDR3: CASSHTSGVGDTQYF; DNA: TGTGCCAGCAGCCACACTAGCGGGGTTGGGGATACGCAGTATTTT
D: .; V: TRBV5-5; J: TRBJ1-1; size: .; CDR3: CASSLVGMNTEAFF; DNA: TGTGCCAGCAGCTTGGTCGGCATGAACACTGAAGCTTTCTTT
D: TRBD2; V: TRBV18; J: TRBJ2-5; size: few; CDR3: CASSRGLAGEETQYF; DNA: TGTGCCAGCTCACGAGGACTAGCGGGAGAAGAGACCCAGTACTTC
D: TRBD1; V: TRBV5-4; J: TRBJ1-6; size: .; CDR3: CASSFLTGAPNSPLHF; DNA: TGTGCCAGCAGCTTTTTAACAGGGGCGCCGAATTCACCCCTCCACTTT
D: .; V: TRBV5-1; J: TRBJ2-5; size: .; CDR3: CASSLSETQYF; DNA: TGCGCCAGCAGCTTGAGTGAGACCCAGTACTTC
D: .; V: TRBV18; J: TRBJ1-1; size: once; CDR3: CASSPLTGMGTEAFF; DNA: TGTGCCAGCTCACCCCTGACGGGTATGGGAACTGAAGCTTTCTTT
D: TRBD1; V: TRBV2; J: TRBJ1-2; size: .; CDR3: CASRVGMDRRNGYTF; DNA: TGTGCCAGCAGGGTCGGAATGGACAGGAGAAATGGCTACACCTTC
D: .; V: TRBV4-1; J: TRBJ2-3; size: .; CDR3: CASSQGLLALTQYF; DNA: TGCGCCAGCAGCCAAGGGTTACTGGCCCTTACGCAGTATTTT
D: TRBD1; V: TRBV5-1; J: TRBJ2-2; size: .; CDR3: CASSLGQGDTGELFF; DNA: TGCGCCAGCAGCTTGGGACAGGGGGACACCGGGGAGCTGTTTTTT
D: .; V: TRBV6-5; J: TRBJ1-3; size: .; CDR3: CASSYRGSSGNTIYF; DNA: TGTGCCAGCAGTTACCGGGGAAGCTCTGGAAACACCATATATTTT
D: TRBD2; V: TRBV4-1; J: TRBJ2-5; size: .; CDR3: CASSQRLAGGRETQYF; DNA: TGCGCCAGCAGCCAACGACTAGCGGGAGGGAGGGAGACCCAGTACTTC
D: .; V: TRBV6-6; J: TRBJ2-5; size: .; CDR3: CASTPDTQETQYF; DNA: TGTGCCAGCACCCCAGACACGCAAGAGACCCAGTACTTC
D: TRBD1; V: TRBV29-1; J: TRBJ1-2; size: .; CDR3: CSVSGTGDGYTF; DNA: TGCAGCGTCTCCGGGACAGGGGACGGCTACACCTTC
D: .; V: TRBV6-4; J: TRBJ2-3; size: once; CDR3: CASSEGSGTDTQYF; DNA: TGTGCCAGCAGTGAAGGGAGCGGCACAGATACGCAGTATTTT
D: TRBD1; V: TRBV2; J: TRBJ2-1; size: once; CDR3: CASTLQGSSYNEQFF; DNA: TGTGCCAGCACCCTACAGGGGAGCTCCTACAATGAGCAGTTCTTC
D: TRBD1; V: TRBV7-6; J: TRBJ2-7; size: .; CDR3: CASSQGTGGYYEQYF; DNA: TGTGCCAGCAGCCAAGGGACAGGGGGCTACTACGAGCAGTACTTC
D: .; V: TRBV6-5; J: TRBJ1-2; size: .; CDR3: CASREGGPNYGYTF; DNA: TGTGCCAGCAGGGAGGGGGGCCCTAACTATGGCTACACCTTC
D: .; V: TRBV27; J: TRBJ1-5; size: .; CDR3: CASSKGGINQPQHF; DNA: TGTGCCAGCAGCAAAGGAGGTATCAATCAGCCCCAGCATTTT
D: .; V: TRBV5-4; J: TRBJ1-1; size: .; CDR3: CASSLPGGGAFF; DNA: TGTGCCAGCAGCTTGCCGGGGGGAGGAGCTTTCTTT
D: .; V: TRBV30; J: TRBJ1-1; size: few; CDR3: CAWSSESTEAFF; DNA: TGTGCCTGGTCTTCGGAAAGCACTGAAGCTTTCTTT